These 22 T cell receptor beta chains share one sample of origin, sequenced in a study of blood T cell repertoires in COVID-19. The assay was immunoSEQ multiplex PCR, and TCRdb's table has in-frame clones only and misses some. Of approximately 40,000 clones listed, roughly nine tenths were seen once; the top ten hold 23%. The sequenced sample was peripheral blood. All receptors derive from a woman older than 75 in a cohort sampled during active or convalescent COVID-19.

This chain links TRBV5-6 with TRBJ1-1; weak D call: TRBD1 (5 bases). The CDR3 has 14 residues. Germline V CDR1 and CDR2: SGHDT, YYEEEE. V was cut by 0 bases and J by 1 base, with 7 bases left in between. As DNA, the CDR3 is TGTGCCAGCAGCTTGGCCGACAGGAACACTGAAGCTTTCTTT. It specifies CASSLADRNTEAFF. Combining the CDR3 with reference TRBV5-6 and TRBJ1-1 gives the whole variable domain DAGVTQSPTHLIKTRGQQVTLRCSPKSGHDTVSWYQQALGQGPQFIFQYYEEEERQRGNFPDRFSGHQFPNYSSELNVNALLLGDSALYLCASSLADRNTEAFFGQGTRLTVV.

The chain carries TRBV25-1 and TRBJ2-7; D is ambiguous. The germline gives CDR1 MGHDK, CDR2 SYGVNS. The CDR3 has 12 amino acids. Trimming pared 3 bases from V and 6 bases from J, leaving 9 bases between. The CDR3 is CASSELRSEQYF. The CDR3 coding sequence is TGTGCCAGCAGTGAGCTACGGTCCGAGCAGTACTTC.

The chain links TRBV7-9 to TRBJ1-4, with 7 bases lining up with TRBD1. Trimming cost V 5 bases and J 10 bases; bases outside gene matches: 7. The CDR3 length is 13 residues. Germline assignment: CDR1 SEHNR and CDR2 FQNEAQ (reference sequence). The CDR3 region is CASSTPTGTKLFF. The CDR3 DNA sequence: TGTGCCAGCAGCACACCGACAGGGACAAAACTGTTTTTT.

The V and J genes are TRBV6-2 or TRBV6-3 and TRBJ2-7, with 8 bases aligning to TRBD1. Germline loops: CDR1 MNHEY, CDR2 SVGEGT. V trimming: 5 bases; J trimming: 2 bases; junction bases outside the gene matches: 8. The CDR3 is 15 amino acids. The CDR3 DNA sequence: TGTGCCAGCAGTATAAGGGGACAGGTGACCTACGAGCAGTACTTC. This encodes CASSIRGQVTYEQYF.

Here the CDR3 reads CASSLGLRQPQHF. DNA for the CDR3: TGTGCCAGCAGTTTAGGGTTGCGACAGCCCCAGCATTTT. The rearrangement uses TRBV12-3 or TRBV12-4 and TRBJ1-5; D ambiguous. Trimming left V 1 base short and J 7 bases short, with 8 bases between. CDR3 length: 13 amino acids.

The CDR3 sequence: CASSQRPGQRNSPLHF. As DNA, the CDR3 is TGTGCCAGCAGCCAACGTCCGGGACAGCGTAATTCACCCCTCCACTTT. The V gene is TRBV3-1 (or the pseudogene TRBV3-2), the J gene TRBJ1-6; 7 nucleotides agree with TRBD1. The CDR3 is made up of 16 amino acids. The V and J ends lost 2 bases and 6 bases, in that order; junction bases with no gene match: 7. Germline CDR1 is LGHDT and CDR2 is YNNKEL (reference sequence).

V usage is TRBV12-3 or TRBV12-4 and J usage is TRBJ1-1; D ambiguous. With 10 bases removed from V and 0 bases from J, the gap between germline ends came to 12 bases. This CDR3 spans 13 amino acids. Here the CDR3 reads CANTRDMNTEAFF. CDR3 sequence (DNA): TGTGCCAACACAAGAGACATGAACACTGAAGCTTTCTTT.

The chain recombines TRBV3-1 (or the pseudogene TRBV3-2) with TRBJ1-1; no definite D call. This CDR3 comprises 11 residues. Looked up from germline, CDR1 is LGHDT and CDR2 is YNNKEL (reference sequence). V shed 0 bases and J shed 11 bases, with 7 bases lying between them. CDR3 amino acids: CASSQDEMAFF. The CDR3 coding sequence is TGTGCCAGCAGCCAAGATGAGATGGCTTTCTTT.

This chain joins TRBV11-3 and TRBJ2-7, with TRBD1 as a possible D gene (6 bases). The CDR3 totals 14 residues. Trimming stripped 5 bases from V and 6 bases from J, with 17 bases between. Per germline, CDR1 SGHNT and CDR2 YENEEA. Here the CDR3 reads CASSQSTGHREQYF. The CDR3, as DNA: TGTGCCAGCAGCCAGTCAACAGGGCATCGCGAGCAGTACTTC.

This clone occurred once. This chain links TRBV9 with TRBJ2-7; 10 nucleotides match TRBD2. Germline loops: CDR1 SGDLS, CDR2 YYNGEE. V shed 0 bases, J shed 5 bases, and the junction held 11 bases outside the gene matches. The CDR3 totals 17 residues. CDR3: CASSVGAASGSPHEQYF. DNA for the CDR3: TGTGCCAGCAGCGTAGGGGCGGCTAGCGGGAGTCCCCACGAGCAGTACTTC.

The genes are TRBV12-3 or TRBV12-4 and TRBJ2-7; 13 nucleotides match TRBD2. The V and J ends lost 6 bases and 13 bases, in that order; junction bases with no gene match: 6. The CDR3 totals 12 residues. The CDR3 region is CASSRTSGRAYF. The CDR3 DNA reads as TGTGCCAGCAGCCGAACTAGCGGGAGGGCCTACTTC.

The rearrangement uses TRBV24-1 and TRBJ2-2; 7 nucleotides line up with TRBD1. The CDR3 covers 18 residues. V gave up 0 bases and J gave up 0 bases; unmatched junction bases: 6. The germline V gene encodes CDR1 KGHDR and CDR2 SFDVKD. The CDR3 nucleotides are TGTGCCACCAGTGATTTGTATACCGGGACAGCGAACACCGGGGAGCTGTTTTTT. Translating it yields CATSDLYTGTANTGELFF.

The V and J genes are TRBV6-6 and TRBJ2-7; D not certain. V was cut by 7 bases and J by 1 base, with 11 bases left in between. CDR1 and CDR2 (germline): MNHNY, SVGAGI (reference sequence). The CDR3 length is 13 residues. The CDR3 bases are TGTGCCAGCACCACCTCGGAGTCCTACGAGCAGTACTTC. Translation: CASTTSESYEQYF.

This CDR3 reads CASSFLVSPDTQYF. The CDR3 region has the DNA TGTGCCAGCAGTTTTTTAGTGAGTCCAGATACGCAGTATTTT. The chain employs TRBV2 and TRBJ2-3, with D uncertain. The CDR3 contains 14 residues. The V end was cut by 5 bases, the J end by 4 bases, with 13 bases between. CDR1 is SNHLY and CDR2 is FYNNEI in the germline V gene.

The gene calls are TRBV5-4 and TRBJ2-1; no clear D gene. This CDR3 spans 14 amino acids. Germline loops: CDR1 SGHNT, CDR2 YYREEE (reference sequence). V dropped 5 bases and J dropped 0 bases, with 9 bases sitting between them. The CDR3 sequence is CASSPIDSYNEQFF. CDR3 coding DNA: TGTGCCAGCAGTCCTATCGACTCCTACAATGAGCAGTTCTTC.

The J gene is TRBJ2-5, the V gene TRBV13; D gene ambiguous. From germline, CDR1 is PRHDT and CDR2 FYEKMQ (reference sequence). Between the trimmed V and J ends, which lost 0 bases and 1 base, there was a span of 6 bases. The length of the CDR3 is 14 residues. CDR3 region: CASSLGLRQETQYF. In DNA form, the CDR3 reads TGTGCCAGCAGCTTAGGCCTACGCCAAGAGACCCAGTACTTC.

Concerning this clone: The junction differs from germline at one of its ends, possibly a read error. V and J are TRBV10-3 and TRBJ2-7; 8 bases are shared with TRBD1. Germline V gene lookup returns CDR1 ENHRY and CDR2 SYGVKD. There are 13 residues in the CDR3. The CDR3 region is CASVRDRSSEQYF. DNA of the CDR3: TGTGCCAGCGTCCGGGACAGGTCCTCCGAGCAGTACTTC.

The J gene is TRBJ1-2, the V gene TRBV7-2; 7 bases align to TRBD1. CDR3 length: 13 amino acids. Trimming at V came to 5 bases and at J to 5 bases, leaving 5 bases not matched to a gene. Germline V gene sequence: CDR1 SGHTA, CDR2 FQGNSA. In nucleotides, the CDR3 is TGTGCCAGCAGCCCCGACAGGGAATATGGCTACACCTTC. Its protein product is CASSPDREYGYTF.

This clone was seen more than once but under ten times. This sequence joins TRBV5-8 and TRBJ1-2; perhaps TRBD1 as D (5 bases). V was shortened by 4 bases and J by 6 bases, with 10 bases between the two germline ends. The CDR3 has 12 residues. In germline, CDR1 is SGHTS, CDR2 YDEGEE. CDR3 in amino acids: CASSRGQHGYTF. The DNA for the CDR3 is TGTGCCAGCAGCAGGGGTCAACATGGCTACACCTTC.

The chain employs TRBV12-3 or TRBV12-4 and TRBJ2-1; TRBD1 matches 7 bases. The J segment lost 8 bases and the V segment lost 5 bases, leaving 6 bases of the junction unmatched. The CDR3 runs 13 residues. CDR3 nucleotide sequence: TGTGCCAGCAGTGAAACAGGGGTACATGAGCAGTTCTTC. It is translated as CASSETGVHEQFF.

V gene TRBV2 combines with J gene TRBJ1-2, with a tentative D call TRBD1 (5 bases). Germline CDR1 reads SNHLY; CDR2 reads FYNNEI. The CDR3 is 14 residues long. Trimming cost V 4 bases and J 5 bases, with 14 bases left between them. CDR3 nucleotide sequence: TGTGCCAGCAGTGGGACACAAACCACTTATGGCTACACCTTC. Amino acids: CASSGTQTTYGYTF.

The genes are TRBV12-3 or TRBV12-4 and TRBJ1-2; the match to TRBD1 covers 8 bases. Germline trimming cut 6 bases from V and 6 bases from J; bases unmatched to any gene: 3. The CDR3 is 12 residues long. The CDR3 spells CASSGQGDGYTF. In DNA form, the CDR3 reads TGTGCCAGCAGCGGACAGGGTGATGGCTACACCTTC.